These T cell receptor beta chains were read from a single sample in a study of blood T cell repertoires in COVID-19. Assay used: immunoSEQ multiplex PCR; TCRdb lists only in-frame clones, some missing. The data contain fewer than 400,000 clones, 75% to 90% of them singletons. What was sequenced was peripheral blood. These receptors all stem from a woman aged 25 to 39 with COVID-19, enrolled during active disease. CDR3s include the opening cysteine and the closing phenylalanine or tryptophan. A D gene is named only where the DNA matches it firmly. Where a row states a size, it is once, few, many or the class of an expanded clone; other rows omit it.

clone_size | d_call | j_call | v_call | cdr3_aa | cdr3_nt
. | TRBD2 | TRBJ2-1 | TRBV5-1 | CASRWEGYNEQFF | TGCGCCAGCAGATGGGAGGGCTACAATGAGCAGTTCTTC
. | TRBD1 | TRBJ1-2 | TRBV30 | CAWSRDSDYGYTF | TGTGCCTGGAGTCGGGACAGCGACTATGGCTACACCTTC
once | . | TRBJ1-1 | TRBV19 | CASSSWGGEFEAFF | TGTGCCAGTAGTTCTTGGGGGGGGGAATTTGAAGCTTTCTTT
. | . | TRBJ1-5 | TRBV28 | CASSFPTGASNQPQHF | TGTGCCAGCAGTTTCCCGACTGGAGCGAGCAATCAGCCCCAGCATTTT
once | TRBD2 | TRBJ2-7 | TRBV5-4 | CASSPGTSGYEQYF | TGTGCCAGCAGCCCCGGGACTAGTGGCTACGAGCAGTACTTC
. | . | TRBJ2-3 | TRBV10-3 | CAISGGVSTDTQYF | TGTGCCATCAGTGGGGGGGTCAGCACAGATACGCAGTATTTT
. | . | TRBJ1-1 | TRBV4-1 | CASSQEGGQNTEAFF | TGCGCCAGCAGCCAAGAAGGGGGACAGAACACTGAAGCTTTCTTT
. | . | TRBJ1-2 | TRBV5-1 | CASSLAENYGYTF | TGCGCCAGCAGCTTGGCCGAGAACTATGGCTACACCTTC
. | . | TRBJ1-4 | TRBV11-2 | CASSLGGGNEKLFF | TGTGCCAGCAGCTTAGGGGGGGGTAATGAAAAACTGTTTTTT
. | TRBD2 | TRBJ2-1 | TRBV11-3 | CASSLTRTSGSDYNEQFF | TGTGCCAGCAGCTTAACCAGGACTAGCGGGTCCGATTACAATGAGCAGTTCTTC
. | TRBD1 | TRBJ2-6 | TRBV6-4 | CASSATGNSGANVLTF | TGTGCCAGCAGCGCGACAGGGAATTCTGGGGCCAACGTCCTGACTTTC
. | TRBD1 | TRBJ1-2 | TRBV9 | CASSVAGTETYGYTF | TGTGCCAGCAGCGTAGCGGGGACAGAAACGTATGGCTACACCTTC
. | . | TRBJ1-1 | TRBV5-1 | CASSYGGDTEAFF | TGCGCCAGCAGCTACGGGGGGGACACTGAAGCTTTCTTT
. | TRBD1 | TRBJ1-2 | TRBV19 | CATGTGTGYGYTF | TGTGCCACCGGGACAGGGACCGGCTATGGCTACACCTTC
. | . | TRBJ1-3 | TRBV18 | CASSPPGAGNTIYF | TGTGCCAGCTCACCACCAGGGGCTGGAAACACCATATATTTT
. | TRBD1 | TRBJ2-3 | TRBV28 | CASSGTGIRTDTQYF | TGTGCCAGCAGTGGGACAGGGATTCGTACAGATACGCAGTATTTT
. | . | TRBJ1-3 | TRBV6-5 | CATSRDVAGNTIYF | TGTGCCACATCCAGGGATGTAGCTGGAAACACCATATATTTT
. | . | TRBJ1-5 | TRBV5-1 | CASSLEGGNQPQHF | TGCGCCAGCAGCTTGGAAGGGGGTAATCAGCCCCAGCATTTT
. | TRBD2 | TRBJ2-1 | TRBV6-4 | CASSDGTTRREQFF | TGTGCCAGCAGTGACGGGACTACCCGCCGTGAGCAGTTCTTC
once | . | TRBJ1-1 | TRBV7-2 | CASRLRQHTHEAFF | TGTGCCAGCAGATTAAGACAGCACACTCATGAAGCTTTCTTT
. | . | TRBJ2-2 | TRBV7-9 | CASSLGRDSRSPGELFF | TGTGCCAGCAGCTTAGGAAGGGACTCAAGATCCCCCGGGGAGCTGTTTTTT
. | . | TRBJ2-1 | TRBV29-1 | CSVTGLLSSYNEQFF | TGCAGCGTTACTGGACTCCTCAGCTCCTACAATGAGCAGTTCTTC
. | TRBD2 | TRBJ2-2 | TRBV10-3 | CAISEGLAGGNTGELFF | TGTGCCATCAGTGAGGGACTAGCGGGAGGAAACACCGGGGAGCTGTTTTTT
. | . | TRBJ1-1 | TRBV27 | CASRRQGNTEAFF | TGTGCCAGCAGGAGGCAAGGGAACACTGAAGCTTTCTTT
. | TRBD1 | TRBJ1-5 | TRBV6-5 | CASSRGQGLDQPQHF | TGTGCCAGCAGTAGGGGACAGGGACTAGATCAGCCCCAGCATTTT
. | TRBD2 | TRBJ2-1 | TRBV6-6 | CATRLADYNEQFF | TGTGCCACTCGACTAGCGGACTACAATGAGCAGTTCTTC
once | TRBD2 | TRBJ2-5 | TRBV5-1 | CASSLTSGGQETQYF | TGCGCCAGCAGCTTGACTAGCGGGGGCCAAGAGACCCAGTACTTC
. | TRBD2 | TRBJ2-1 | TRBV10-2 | CASSESNSLAGGHNEQFF | TGCGCCAGCAGTGAGTCGAATAGCCTAGCGGGAGGTCACAATGAGCAGTTCTTC
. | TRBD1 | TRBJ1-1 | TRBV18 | CASSSRDRGNTEAFF | TGTGCCAGCTCAAGTCGGGACAGGGGAAACACTGAAGCTTTCTTT
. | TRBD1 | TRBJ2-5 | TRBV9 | CASSVGVYSVDRDQETQYF | TGTGCCAGCAGCGTAGGAGTGTATAGTGTGGACAGGGACCAAGAGACCCAGTACTTC
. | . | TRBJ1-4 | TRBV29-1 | CSVQSGTANEKLFF | TGCAGCGTTCAATCCGGGACTGCAAATGAAAAACTGTTTTTT
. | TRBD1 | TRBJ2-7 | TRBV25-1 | CASSAPDRVWHEQYF | TGTGCCAGCAGTGCCCCGGACAGGGTGTGGCACGAGCAGTACTTC
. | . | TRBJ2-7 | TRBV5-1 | CASSLEPSSYEQYF | TGCGCCAGCAGCTTGGAACCTAGCTCCTACGAGCAGTACTTC
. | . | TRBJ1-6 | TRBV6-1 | CASSEFRNLYNSPLHF | TGTGCCAGCAGTGAATTCCGCAACTTATATAATTCACCCCTCCACTTT
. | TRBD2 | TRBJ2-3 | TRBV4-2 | CASSQDWSSGRGTDTQYF | TGTGCCAGCAGCCAAGATTGGTCTAGCGGGAGAGGGACAGATACGCAGTATTTT
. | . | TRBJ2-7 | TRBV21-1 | CASSKGRAILGDEQYF | TGTGCCAGCAGCAAAGGTAGAGCTATCTTAGGGGACGAGCAGTACTTC
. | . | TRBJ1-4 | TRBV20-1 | CSASGLTNEKLFF | TGCAGTGCTAGTGGGCTAACTAATGAAAAACTGTTTTTT
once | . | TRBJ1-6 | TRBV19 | CASSPDRPIGSPLHF | TGTGCCAGTAGCCCTGACAGGCCCATTGGTTCACCCCTCCACTTT
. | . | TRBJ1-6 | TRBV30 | CAWSVTEYDSPLHF | TGTGCCTGGAGTGTTACAGAATATGATTCACCCCTCCACTTT
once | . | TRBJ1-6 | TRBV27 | CASRQGTGGNSPLHF | TGTGCCAGCAGACAAGGGACGGGGGGCAATTCACCCCTCCACTTT
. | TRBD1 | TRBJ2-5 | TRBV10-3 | CAISGDRGPSETQYF | TGTGCCATCAGCGGGGACAGGGGACCCTCAGAGACCCAGTACTTC
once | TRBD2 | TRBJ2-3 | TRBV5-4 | CASSLKTSVDTQYF | TGTGCCAGCAGCTTGAAGACTAGCGTGGATACGCAGTATTTT
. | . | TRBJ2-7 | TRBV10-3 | CAIGDGLSYEQYF | TGTGCCATCGGTGACGGACTCTCCTACGAGCAGTACTTC
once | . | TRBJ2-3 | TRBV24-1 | CATSLSGGTDTQYF | TGTGCCACCAGTCTTTCAGGGGGCACAGATACGCAGTATTTT
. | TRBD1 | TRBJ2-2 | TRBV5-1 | CASSSGTGNTGELFF | TGCGCCAGCAGCTCAGGGACAGGGAACACCGGGGAGCTGTTTTTT
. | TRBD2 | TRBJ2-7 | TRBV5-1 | CASSLTSGYEQYF | TGCGCCAGCAGCTTGACTAGCGGGTACGAGCAGTACTTC
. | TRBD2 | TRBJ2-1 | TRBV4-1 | CASSGGPSGVYNEQFF | TGCGCCAGCAGCGGGGGGCCTAGCGGGGTCTACAATGAGCAGTTCTTC
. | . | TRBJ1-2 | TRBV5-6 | CASSLRGNSNYGYTF | TGTGCCAGCAGCTTAAGGGGGAACAGCAACTATGGCTACACCTTC
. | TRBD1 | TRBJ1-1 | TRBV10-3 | CAISERGQGAEAFF | TGTGCCATCAGTGAGCGGGGACAGGGCGCTGAAGCTTTCTTT